This T cell receptor (beta chain) was documented in a study of T cell responses to AZD1222 COVID-19 vaccine. About the research overall: Whether given at about 4 or about 12 weeks, second doses were pooled.

CDR3 length: 16 amino acids. From germline, CDR1 is SNHLY and CDR2 FYNNEI. Trimming removed 2 bases from V and 6 bases from J; junction bases left unmatched: 9. The repertoire was sequenced with immunoSEQ multiplex PCR; TCRdb's copy has only in-frame clones and lacks some. Altogether under 110,000 clones are present, roughly nine tenths being singletons, with the ten largest covering roughly 1.4%. Regarding this clone: No antigen is known for it.

Study findings and constraints: Baseline serology detected seropositivity in only six AZD1222 recipients. Spike-specific TCR breadth and depth grew following two AZD1222 doses. Scientists sampled the repertoires only once the peak T cell response had passed.

This rearrangement joins TRBV2 to TRBJ1-5, with TRBD1 matching 8 bases. The sample in question was peripheral blood, obtained on day 0 of AZD1222 vaccination. This receptor was taken from an adult in good health. The CDR3 is CASSERQGYGGQPQHF. CDR3 DNA: TGTGCCAGCAGTGAACGACAGGGGTACGGAGGTCAGCCCCAGCATTTT.